This T cell receptor beta chain stems from a study of shared clonotypes between healthy human individuals. Clones were sequenced by immunoSEQ multiplex PCR, and TCRdb holds only the in-frame ones, with some missing. The sample contains about 640,000 clones, about three quarters of which appear only once. It was into CD45RA+ naive and CD45RA-negative memory subsets that the CD4+ cells were split. CDR3 length: 17 amino acids. This receptor was obtained from a woman younger than 45 in good health. The material sequenced was memory CD4+ T cells sorted from blood. Subset in this sample: CD45RA-negative fraction. The genes are TRBV21-1 and TRBJ2-1; the table's D gene call, TRBD1, was not cross checked with the DNA. TRBV21-1 represents a pseudogene. CDR3 sequence: CASSKARDRGDPDEQFF. The CDR3 bases are TGTGCCAGCAGCAAAGCCCGGGACAGGGGAGACCCCGATGAGCAGTTCTTC.